Below are 28 T cell receptor beta chains sequenced from a single sample in a study of T cell responses to AZD1222 COVID-19 vaccine. The method was immunoSEQ multiplex PCR; TCRdb's version includes in-frame clones alone and lacks a portion of them. The sample lists about 100,000 clones, approximately 89% occurring once. The input for sequencing was peripheral blood, taken on day 0 of MenACWY control vaccination. The receptor source for this set is an adult in good health.

CDR3 sequence reads: CASSVPAERFSYEQYF. The CDR3 DNA follows: TGTGCCAGCAGTGTTCCAGCGGAGCGCTTCTCCTACGAGCAGTACTTC. The chain carries TRBV6-1 and TRBJ2-7; tentative D call: TRBD2 (5 bases). The CDR3 runs 16 residues. Trimming shortened V by 4 bases and J by 0 bases, and 16 bases separated the two germline ends. In germline, CDR1 is MNHNS, CDR2 SASEGT.

The V and J genes are TRBV29-1 and TRBJ2-7; D gene uncertain. CDR1 is SQVTM and CDR2 is ANQGSEA in the germline V gene. This CDR3 has 12 amino acids. The V and J ends lost 4 bases and 1 base respectively, with 8 bases between them. CDR3 residues: CSVVRGSYEQYF. The CDR3 coding sequence is TGCAGCGTTGTCCGTGGGTCCTACGAGCAGTACTTC.

This chain uses TRBV9 with TRBJ2-2, with TRBD1 identical over 12 bases. The germline V gene encodes CDR1 SGDLS and CDR2 YYNGEE. The CDR3 extends over 20 amino acids. With 3 bases clipped from V and 7 bases from J, the junction kept 19 bases outside the gene matches. CDR3 in amino acids: CASSDEMWGRDRGRIGELFF. The CDR3 bases are TGTGCCAGCAGCGATGAGATGTGGGGCCGGGACAGGGGGCGAATCGGGGAGCTGTTTTTT.

Worth noting for this clone: Relative to the germline gene, one junction end is altered; a read error may explain this. The rearrangement uses TRBV14 and TRBJ2-7; D tentatively fits TRBD1 or TRBD2 (5 bases each). Germline CDR1 SGHDN, CDR2 FVKESK. This CDR3 comprises 10 residues. The CDR3 DNA reads TGTGCCAGCTTCCCGGGATTCGGGGCGTTC. The encoded protein is CASFPGFGAF. The full variable domain, completed using reference TRBV14 and TRBJ2-7, is EAGVTQFPSHSVIEKGQTVTLRCDPISGHDNLYWYRRVMGKEIKFLLHFVKESKQDESGMPNNRFLAERTGGTYSTLKVQPAELEDSGVYFCASFPGFGAFGPGTRLTVT.

This chain links TRBV3-1 (or the pseudogene TRBV3-2) with TRBJ1-2; D may be TRBD1 (6 bases). CDR1 LGHDT and CDR2 YNNKEL come from the germline V gene (reference sequence). Trimming removed 7 bases at V and 2 bases at J, with 14 bases between. The CDR3 loop spans 14 amino acids. CDR3 in DNA: TGTGCCAGCACCCAGGACAGCTCAAACTATGGCTACACCTTC. This gives the protein CASTQDSSNYGYTF.

The chain couples TRBV24-1 to TRBJ2-3; D is possibly TRBD1 (5 bases). The V and J ends lost 5 bases and 1 base respectively, with 12 bases between them. The CDR3 covers 15 residues. The V gene's germline CDR1 is KGHDR and CDR2 SFDVKD. Here the CDR3 DNA reads TGTGCCACCAGTGGTTCAGGGTTTCGCACAGATACGCAGTATTTT. Protein: CATSGSGFRTDTQYF.

This clone was picked up a small number of times. One junction end does not reproduce the germline sequence, and a read error may be involved. The chain is built from TRBV4-2 and TRBJ2-1, with TRBD1 as a possible D gene (5 bases). Germline loops: CDR1 LGHNA, CDR2 YNFKEQ. The CDR3 is made up of 12 amino acids. CDR3 region: CASGQGNNEQFF. The CDR3 nucleotides are TGTGCCAGCGGCCAGGGAAACAATGAGCAGTTCTTC.

The V gene is TRBV29-1, the J gene TRBJ1-2, with D hard to call. Trimming removed 1 base at V and 7 bases at J, with 10 bases between. The V gene's germline CDR1 is SQVTM and CDR2 ANQGSEA. The CDR3 spans 12 residues. This chain's CDR3 is CSVEGSGLGYTF. CDR3 sequence (DNA): TGCAGCGTTGAAGGTTCTGGGCTTGGCTACACCTTC.

The chain combines TRBV7-9 with TRBJ1-2; D is perhaps TRBD1 (5 bases). Trimming stripped 3 bases from V and 5 bases from J, with 10 bases between. The CDR3 runs to 13 residues. Germline V lookup: CDR1 SEHNR, CDR2 FQNEAQ (reference sequence). DNA for the CDR3: TGTGCCAGCAGCTTTGGGACGGAATATGGCTACACCTTC. Protein sequence: CASSFGTEYGYTF.

The rearrangement uses TRBV11-2 and TRBJ2-2; D is unclear. The CDR3 contains 12 residues. The V end was cut by 4 bases, the J end by 8 bases, with 8 bases between. Germline assignment: CDR1 SGHAT and CDR2 FQNNGV. The CDR3 DNA reads as TGTGCCAGCAGCTCGCACAGAGGGGAGCTGTTTTTT. Translating gives CASSSHRGELFF.

This rearrangement joins TRBV6-1 to TRBJ1-6; TRBD1 agrees at 10 bases. Germline V gene lookup returns CDR1 MNHNS and CDR2 SASEGT. The V segment lost 4 bases and the J segment 10 bases; nucleotides outside the gene matches: 16. The CDR3 sequence is 18 residues long. CDR3 region: CASSGTGGFLNSQSPLHF. In DNA, the CDR3 is TGTGCCAGCAGTGGGACAGGGGGTTTTCTAAATTCGCAATCACCCCTCCACTTT.

The chain links TRBV30 to TRBJ2-3; weak D call: TRBD1 (8 bases). In germline, CDR1 is GTSNPN, CDR2 SVGIG (reference sequence). The CDR3 consists of 13 residues. Trimming took 5 bases from V and 3 from J, leaving 12 bases between them. The CDR3 DNA is TGTGCCTGGGGACAGGGAGGGACAGATACGCAGTATTTT. Its protein product is CAWGQGGTDTQYF.

This rearrangement joins TRBV5-1 to TRBJ2-1; D remains unclear. This CDR3 is 13 amino acids long. The germline V gene has CDR1 SGHRS and CDR2 YFSETQ. The V and J ends lost 0 bases and 7 bases respectively, with 8 bases between them. CDR3 nucleotide sequence: TGCGCCAGCAGCTTGGAGCTGCTAAATGAGCAGTTCTTC. It codes for CASSLELLNEQFF.

J is TRBJ2-2 and V is TRBV9; the match to TRBD1 covers 8 bases. The CDR3 is 15 amino acids. The V segment lost 2 bases and the J segment 4 bases; nucleotides outside the gene matches: 4. Germline-derived CDR1 and CDR2 are SGDLS and YYNGEE. The CDR3 coding sequence is TGTGCCAGCAGCGTGAGGACAGGGCCCACCGGGGAGCTGTTTTTT. This encodes CASSVRTGPTGELFF. Full variable domain (missing parts from reference TRBV9 and TRBJ2-2): DSGVTQTPKHLITATGQRVTLRCSPRSGDLSVYWYQQSLDQGLQFLIQYYNGEERAKGNILERFSAQQFPDLHSELNLSSLELGDSALYFCASSVRTGPTGELFFGEGSRLTVL.

The chain links TRBV2 to TRBJ2-5; D perhaps matches TRBD2 (5 bases). Germline-derived CDR1 and CDR2 are SNHLY and FYNNEI. CDR3 length equals 15 residues. Between the trimmed V and J ends, which lost 6 bases and 3 bases, there was a span of 17 bases. The CDR3 loop reads CASSLSVASKETQYF. CDR3 DNA: TGTGCCAGCAGCCTGTCTGTAGCGAGCAAAGAGACCCAGTACTTC.

The J gene is TRBJ2-1, the V gene TRBV29-1; 15 positions match TRBD2. The V and J ends lost 5 bases and 9 bases, in that order; junction bases with no gene match: 5. This CDR3 has 14 residues. In germline, CDR1 is SQVTM, CDR2 ANQGSEA. CDR3 residues: CSVSGTSGRIEQFF. For the CDR3, the DNA is TGCAGCGTTTCCGGGACTAGCGGGAGGATTGAGCAGTTCTTC.

The rearrangement uses TRBV29-1 and TRBJ1-5, with 9 bases aligning to TRBD1. Trimming cost V 4 bases and J 0 bases; bases outside gene matches: 1. The CDR3 has 14 amino acids. In germline, CDR1 is SQVTM, CDR2 ANQGSEA. CDR3 bases: TGCAGCGTTGCGACAGGGGGTAGCAATCAGCCCCAGCATTTT. Its protein product is CSVATGGSNQPQHF.

The chain employs TRBV30 and TRBJ1-4, with D unclear. Germline assignment: CDR1 GTSNPN and CDR2 SVGIG (reference sequence). The CDR3 is made up of 15 amino acids. V lost 2 bases to trimming and J lost 5 bases, with 15 bases between them. The CDR3 sequence: CAWSRSPGENEKLFF. The CDR3 DNA reads TGTGCCTGGAGTAGAAGTCCCGGGGAAAATGAAAAACTGTTTTTT. Complete variable domain (other parts from reference TRBV30 and TRBJ1-4): SQTIHQWPATLVQPVGSPLSLECTVEGTSNPNLYWYRQAAGRGLQLLFYSVGIGQISSEVPQNLSASRPQDRQFILSSKKLLLSDSGFYLCAWSRSPGENEKLFFGSGTQLSVL.

The V call is TRBV11-3, the J call TRBJ2-7; TRBD2 matches 11 bases. The CDR3 has 15 residues. Germline values: CDR1 SGHNT, CDR2 YENEEA. The V and J ends lost 5 bases and 10 bases, in that order; junction bases with no gene match: 13. The CDR3 reads CASSTMGLAVVEQYF. CDR3 sequence (DNA): TGTGCCAGCAGCACCATGGGACTAGCGGTTGTCGAACAGTACTTC.

The chain recombines TRBV28 with TRBJ2-5, with a tentative D call TRBD1 (5 bases). The V gene lost 2 bases and the J gene lost 5 bases, with 12 bases spanning the gap. Germline V gives CDR1 MDHEN, CDR2 SYDVKM. The CDR3 runs 14 residues. CDR3 protein: CASSLNQGRETQYF. The CDR3 DNA reads as TGTGCCAGCAGTTTAAATCAGGGTAGGGAGACCCAGTACTTC.

The chain combines TRBV7-8 with TRBJ2-3; D gene uncertain. CDR3 size: 14 residues. V was clipped by 1 base and J by 1 base, with 6 bases between them. Germline V gene lookup returns CDR1 SGHVS and CDR2 FQNEAQ. CDR3: CASSLGRGTDTQYF. In nucleotides, the CDR3 is TGTGCCAGCAGCTTAGGAAGGGGCACAGATACGCAGTATTTT.

This chain connects TRBV30 to TRBJ1-2, with D tentatively TRBD1 (5 bases). The V gene lost 4 bases and the J gene lost 8 bases, with 14 bases spanning the gap. CDR1 and CDR2 (germline): GTSNPN, SVGIG (reference sequence). This CDR3 has 12 amino acids. The CDR3 DNA reads as TGTGCCTGGAAGGGAGGGAAGGGGGGCTACACCTTC. Its translation: CAWKGGKGGYTF.

This chain links TRBV6-6 with TRBJ2-2; D call uncertain. Trimming shortened V by 4 bases and J by 5 bases, and 17 bases separated the two germline ends. The CDR3 contains 16 residues. The germline V gene encodes CDR1 MNHNY and CDR2 SVGAGI (reference sequence). The CDR3 spells CASSFDPNWVTGELFF. Here the CDR3 DNA reads TGTGCCAGCAGTTTCGACCCGAACTGGGTAACCGGGGAGCTGTTTTTT.

The chain has TRBV19 and TRBJ2-3; D may be TRBD2 (5 bases). The CDR3 covers 14 residues. Germline V lookup: CDR1 LNHDA, CDR2 SQIVND (reference sequence). V was shortened by 3 bases and J by 4 bases, with 11 bases between the two germline ends. This CDR3 is CASSMILAPDTQYF. The CDR3, as DNA: TGTGCCAGTAGTATGATCCTAGCCCCAGATACGCAGTATTTT.

In regard to this clone: The junction departs from the called germline gene at one end, perhaps through a read error. This sequence joins TRBV6-5 and TRBJ2-4; the D gene could be TRBD1 or TRBD2 (5 bases each). Germline CDR1 MNHEY, CDR2 SVGAGI. The CDR3 sequence is 12 residues long. The CDR3 DNA reads as TGTGCCAGCAGCGTACCGGCCTCGGGGACCTTCTTC. Translating it yields CASSVPASGTFF.

V is TRBV6-4 and J is TRBJ2-7; D is unresolved. The CDR3 totals 14 residues. Looked up from germline, CDR1 is MRHNA and CDR2 is SNTAGT. Trimming shortened V by 3 bases and J by 3 bases, and 12 bases separated the two germline ends. The CDR3: CASSEQVRHYEQYF. The CDR3 bases are TGTGCCAGCAGTGAGCAAGTCCGCCACTACGAGCAGTACTTC.

The gene calls are TRBV29-1 and TRBJ1-1; D ambiguous. Germline CDR1 reads SQVTM; CDR2 reads ANQGSEA. The CDR3 has 13 amino acids. With 1 base removed from V and 1 base from J, the gap between germline ends came to 7 bases. This CDR3 is CSVEGNQNTEAFF. DNA for the CDR3: TGCAGCGTTGAAGGAAATCAGAACACTGAAGCTTTCTTT.

The V call is TRBV7-9, the J call TRBJ1-2; TRBD1 matches at 7 bases. This CDR3 has 12 amino acids. Germline V gene sequence: CDR1 SEHNR, CDR2 FQNEAQ (reference sequence). V shed 2 bases, J shed 9 bases, and the junction held 3 bases outside the gene matches. The CDR3 region has the DNA TGTGCCAGCAGCTTACAGGGGGTCCGCTACACCTTC. Translating gives CASSLQGVRYTF.